The 24 T cell receptor beta chains in this list originate from one sample, sequenced in a study of cytomegalovirus exposure and HLA in healthy donors. PCR amplification relied on 60 Vbeta primers (plus 13 Jbeta primers). Measured with immunoSEQ multiplex PCR; TCRdb has only the in-frame clones, and not every one. The sample's table shows about 130,000 clones. Sequencing was performed on PBMCs. The receptors derive from a man between 18 and 35 years old in good health and CMV-seronegative.

The J gene is TRBJ2-1, the V gene TRBV10-3; 8 nucleotides agree with TRBD1. Germline CDR1 reads ENHRY; CDR2 reads SYGVKD. J was trimmed by 8 bases and V by 4 bases; bases with no gene match: 4. The CDR3 contains 13 residues. The CDR3 spells CAISADRDHEQFF. The CDR3 DNA sequence: TGTGCCATCAGTGCGGACAGGGACCATGAGCAGTTCTTC.

V and J are TRBV9 and TRBJ1-2; 7 nucleotides agree with TRBD1. CDR1 and CDR2 from the germline V gene are SGDLS and YYNGEE. J was trimmed by 5 bases and V by 3 bases; bases with no gene match: 13. The CDR3 has 16 residues. In nucleotides, the CDR3 is TGTGCCAGCAGCGCCCTCTTCCGGGACAGAACTTATGGCTACACCTTC. Protein product: CASSALFRDRTYGYTF.

The chain uses TRBV7-9 and TRBJ1-1; D gene ambiguous. Germline CDR1 reads SEHNR; CDR2 reads FQNEAQ (reference sequence). V was shortened by 9 bases and J by 4 bases, with 12 bases between the two germline ends. This CDR3 contains 12 residues. The CDR3 protein is CASILVGTEAFF. The DNA for the CDR3 is TGTGCCAGTATCCTAGTGGGCACTGAAGCTTTCTTT.

The chain couples TRBV19 to TRBJ1-2; TRBD1 matches 8 bases. CDR3 length equals 13 residues. Germline V gene lookup returns CDR1 LNHDA and CDR2 SQIVND (reference sequence). Trimming at V came to 5 bases and at J to 7 bases, leaving 6 bases not matched to a gene. CDR3 DNA: TGTGCCAGTAGTTGGCAGGGGGCACTTGGCTACACCTTC. Amino acids: CASSWQGALGYTF.

The V call is TRBV28, the J call TRBJ2-1; 9 positions match TRBD1. CDR3 length: 15 residues. Losses at the gene ends were 2 bases for V and 4 bases for J; bases not matched to a gene: 3. The germline CDR1 and CDR2 sequences are MDHEN and SYDVKM. The CDR3, as DNA: TGTGCCAGCAGTTTAACGGGACAGGGATACAATGAGCAGTTCTTC. Protein product: CASSLTGQGYNEQFF.

The V and J genes are TRBV6-5 and TRBJ2-7; no clear D. The CDR3 spans 15 residues. Germline lookup yields CDR1 MNHEY and CDR2 SVGAGI. V was trimmed by 0 bases and J by 2 bases, leaving 11 bases between them. DNA for the CDR3: TGTGCCAGCAGTTACTCATCCCTCAGTACCTACGAGCAGTACTTC. Translating gives CASSYSSLSTYEQYF.

This rearrangement joins TRBV23-1 to TRBJ1-2; possibly TRBD1 for D (6 bases). TRBV23-1 qualifies as an ORF whose function is uncertain. Between the trimmed V and J ends, which lost 2 bases and 7 bases, there was a span of 23 bases. CDR3 size: 17 residues. The CDR3 DNA sequence: TGCGCCAGCAGTCAAGAGACAGGAGGAACCCTATTCCTTGGCTACACCTTC. It specifies CASSQETGGTLFLGYTF.

The chain combines TRBV19 with TRBJ1-2, with D possibly being TRBD1 (5 bases). Germline values: CDR1 LNHDA, CDR2 SQIVND (reference sequence). The V end was cut by 3 bases, the J end by 4 bases, with 18 bases between. The CDR3 loop spans 16 amino acids. The CDR3 sequence is CASSIRNRGQIYGYTF. CDR3 coding DNA: TGTGCCAGTAGTATCCGAAATCGTGGACAAATCTATGGCTACACCTTC.

For this clone: The junction shows a germline mismatch at one end, possibly a read error. The V call is TRBV5-1, the J call TRBJ1-1; TRBD1 aligns across 10 bases. This CDR3 has 15 residues. CDR1 and CDR2 from the germline V gene are SGHRS and YFSETQ. The CDR3 DNA follows: TGCGCGAGCACGACCGGGACAGGGGCATTCGCTGAAGCTTTCTTT. As protein: CASTTGTGAFAEAFF.

This sequence joins TRBV5-6 and TRBJ2-7; 7 nucleotides agree with TRBD2. Germline V gene sequence: CDR1 SGHDT, CDR2 YYEEEE. The length of the CDR3 is 15 residues. Trimming took 5 bases from V and 0 from J; bases not matched to a gene: 8. The CDR3 here is CASRPRAGSSYEQYF. The CDR3 DNA sequence: TGTGCCAGCAGACCTCGAGCGGGAAGCTCCTACGAGCAGTACTTC.

The chain joins TRBV30 to TRBJ2-6; D gene unclear. The CDR3 is 14 residues long. Trimming took 5 bases from V and 0 from J, leaving 8 bases between them. Germline assignment: CDR1 GTSNPN and CDR2 SVGIG (reference sequence). CDR3 bases: TGTGCCTGGGGCCCCCCCTCTGGGGCCAACGTCCTGACTTTC. The encoded protein is CAWGPPSGANVLTF.

The chain couples TRBV5-1 to TRBJ2-7, with TRBD2 matching over 15 bases. The trim removed 3 bases at V and 0 bases at J, leaving 7 bases unmatched. This CDR3 comprises 18 residues. Germline assignment: CDR1 SGHRS and CDR2 YFSETQ. The CDR3 coding sequence is TGCGCCAGCAGCTGGGGACTAGCGGGAGGACTAAGCTCCTACGAGCAGTACTTC. It codes for CASSWGLAGGLSSYEQYF.

This sequence joins TRBV7-2 and TRBJ2-1; D gene ambiguous. Germline V CDR1 and CDR2: SGHTA, FQGNSA. V lost 4 bases and J lost 0, with 7 bases in between. The CDR3 is 14 amino acids. CDR3 in amino acids: CASSSPSSYNEQFF. CDR3 DNA sequence: TGTGCCAGCAGCTCGCCGAGCTCCTACAATGAGCAGTTCTTC. The variable domain in full, completed from reference TRBV7-2 and TRBJ2-1, reads GAGVSQSPSNKVTEKGKDVELRCDPISGHTALYWYRQSLGQGLEFLIYFQGNSAPDKSGLPSDRFSAERTGGSVSTLTIQRTQQEDSAVYLCASSSPSSYNEQFFGPGTRLTVL.

The chain is built from TRBV30 and TRBJ2-1, with a tentative D call TRBD2 (6 bases). CDR1 GTSNPN and CDR2 SVGIG come from the germline V gene (reference sequence). The CDR3 consists of 14 residues. The V end lost 2 bases, the J end lost 1 base, and 9 bases lay between the germline ends. CDR3 bases: TGTGCCTGGAGTCGCGGGGATTCCTACAATGAGCAGTTCTTC. This gives the protein CAWSRGDSYNEQFF. Full variable domain (remainder filled in from reference TRBV30 and TRBJ2-1): SQTIHQWPATLVQPVGSPLSLECTVEGTSNPNLYWYRQAAGRGLQLLFYSVGIGQISSEVPQNLSASRPQDRQFILSSKKLLLSDSGFYLCAWSRGDSYNEQFFGPGTRLTVL.

This chain links TRBV10-3 with TRBJ1-1; D gene unclear. CDR1 is ENHRY and CDR2 is SYGVKD in the germline V gene. CDR3 length equals 13 residues. The germline V and J ends were trimmed by 4 bases and 1 base, with 7 bases remaining between them. The CDR3 bases are TGTGCCATCAGTGTTAGACAGAACACTGAAGCTTTCTTT. Protein product: CAISVRQNTEAFF.

The chain combines TRBV30 with TRBJ2-4, with D maybe TRBD2 (6 bases). Germline V gives CDR1 GTSNPN, CDR2 SVGIG (reference sequence). This CDR3 comprises 18 residues. In DNA, the CDR3 is TGTGCTCACTCACGGGGGACCGCAAACCCTGGGGCCAAAAACATTCAGTACTTC. Residues: CAHSRGTANPGAKNIQYF.

The gene calls are TRBV5-1 and TRBJ2-1; the D is unclear. From germline, CDR1 is SGHRS and CDR2 YFSETQ. Trimming pared 0 bases from V and 4 bases from J, leaving 11 bases between. This CDR3 comprises 15 residues. For the CDR3, the DNA is TGCGCCAGCAGCTTGGCGCTATCAAGTTACAATGAGCAGTTCTTC. The encoded protein is CASSLALSSYNEQFF.

The gene calls are TRBV2 and TRBJ1-2; perhaps TRBD1 as D (6 bases). This CDR3 region has 15 residues. The germline gives CDR1 SNHLY, CDR2 FYNNEI. Trimming cost V 1 base and J 8 bases, with 17 bases left between them. Here the CDR3 reads CASSEVGMGAYGYTF. The DNA for the CDR3 is TGTGCCAGCAGTGAAGTCGGTATGGGGGCATACGGCTACACCTTC.

The rearrangement links TRBV9 to TRBJ2-3, with TRBD2 matching 8 bases. Germline V gene sequence: CDR1 SGDLS, CDR2 YYNGEE. CDR3 length equals 15 residues. J was trimmed by 0 bases and V by 0 bases; bases with no gene match: 0. Here the CDR3 reads CASSVAGGSTDTQYF. CDR3 sequence (DNA): TGTGCCAGCAGCGTAGCGGGAGGGAGCACAGATACGCAGTATTTT.

This chain connects TRBV9 to TRBJ1-2, with D hard to call. The CDR3 is 14 residues long. Germline CDR1 SGDLS, CDR2 YYNGEE. V gave up 1 base and J gave up 2 bases, with 9 bases separating them. The CDR3 nucleotides read TGTGCCAGCAGCGTAATAGGACTGAACTATGGCTACACCTTC. Translating gives CASSVIGLNYGYTF.

V and J are TRBV28 and TRBJ1-5; 8 bases are a match to TRBD1. The CDR3 runs to 16 residues. The V segment lost 6 bases and the J segment 2 bases; nucleotides outside the gene matches: 9. CDR1 MDHEN and CDR2 SYDVKM come from the germline V gene. For the CDR3, the DNA is TGTGCCAGCAGAAGACGACAGGGGTATGGCAATCAGCCCCAGCATTTT. The encoded protein is CASRRRQGYGNQPQHF.

V is TRBV19 and J is TRBJ2-1, with a weak D call TRBD1 (6 bases). Germline V gives CDR1 LNHDA, CDR2 SQIVND (reference sequence). Trimming removed 5 bases at V and 6 bases at J, with 11 bases between. This CDR3 spans 13 amino acids. CDR3 residues: CASSRNRANEQFF. In DNA, the CDR3 is TGTGCCAGTAGTCGAAACAGGGCCAATGAGCAGTTCTTC.

The chain couples TRBV11-2 to TRBJ2-7; 7 bases align to TRBD1. Germline V CDR1 and CDR2: SGHAT, FQNNGV. The V and J ends lost 5 bases and 3 bases, in that order; junction bases with no gene match: 4. This CDR3 comprises 13 residues. CDR3 amino acids: CASSPDRDYEQYF. DNA of the CDR3: TGTGCCAGCAGCCCTGACAGGGACTACGAGCAGTACTTC.

J is TRBJ1-2 and V is TRBV4-1; D is ambiguous. There are 14 residues in the CDR3. Trimming shortened V by 2 bases and J by 3 bases, and 10 bases separated the two germline ends. Germline V gene sequence: CDR1 MGHRA, CDR2 YSYEKL. This CDR3 is CASSQLRADYGYTF. The CDR3 nucleotides read TGCGCCAGCAGCCAACTGCGGGCCGACTATGGCTACACCTTC.